This TCR beta chain was retrieved from a study of T cell responses to AZD1222 COVID-19 vaccine. The germline V gene has CDR1 SGDLS and CDR2 YYNGEE. Trimming removed 0 bases at V and 4 bases at J, with 13 bases between. This CDR3 has 15 amino acids. Whole-study findings and limits: Reports say nearly half of spike-specific TCRs go after unmutated variant regions.

As for this clone: Its target is unknown.

Assay: immunoSEQ multiplex PCR; the TCRdb copy retains only in-frame clones and omits some. The data contain about 130,000 clones, roughly 93% of them singletons. The TCR sequence derives from an adult in good health. Sequenced material: peripheral blood, taken on day 0 of AZD1222 vaccination. This chain joins TRBV9 and TRBJ1-2; D is uncertain. CDR3 in DNA: TGTGCCAGCAGCGTAGGGCAAGGACCTCTCTATGGCTACACCTTC. This gives the protein CASSVGQGPLYGYTF.